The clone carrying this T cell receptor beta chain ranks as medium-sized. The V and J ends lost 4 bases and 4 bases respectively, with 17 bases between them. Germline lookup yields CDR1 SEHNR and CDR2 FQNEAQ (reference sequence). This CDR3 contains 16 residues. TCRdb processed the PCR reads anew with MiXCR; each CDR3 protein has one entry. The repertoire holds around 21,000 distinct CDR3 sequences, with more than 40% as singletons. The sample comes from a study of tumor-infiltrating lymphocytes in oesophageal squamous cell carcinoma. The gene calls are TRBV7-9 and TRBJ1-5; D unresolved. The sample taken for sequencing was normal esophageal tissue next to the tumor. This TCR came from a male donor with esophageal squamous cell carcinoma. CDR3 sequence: CASSSQNGADNQPQHF. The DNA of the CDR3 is TGTGCCAGCAGCTCCCAAAACGGAGCAGATAATCAGCCCCAGCATTTT.